This TCR beta chain is drawn from a study of technical replicates of blood from a handful of donors (dated by TCRdb to the late 2010s). A word on this clone: This clone's antigen is unknown. The sample holds no much larger clone one base away, and base qualities are not on file.

The library was produced with the immunoSEQ multiplex PCR assay. Here the immuneACCESS table is served through TCRdb, limited to in-frame sequences with V and J called. Missing clones are a known gap in these copies; in checked studies unresolved V genes cover under half, and the rest lacks a known reason. Here the sample has under 55,000 clones; approximately 95% occur a single time. The top ten clonotypes cover 0.3% to 0.4% of the sample. CDR1 and CDR2 are drawn from the germline V gene: SGHRS, YFSETQ. Deletion took 4 bases off V and 3 bases off J, with a span of 11 bases between the germline ends. The CDR3 runs 13 residues from the cysteine to the phenylalanine. This entry keeps only the CDR3 DNA: 39 bases, framed from base 1.

The chain couples TRBV5-1 to TRBJ2-7; a weak D assignment points to TRBD2 (5 bases agree). This receptor was identified in a human donor in good health. Input material: T cells isolated from PBMCs. At the DNA level, the sequence is TGCGCCAGCAGCCCTCAGGACTTCTACGAGCAGTACTTC. Translated, it gives CASSPQDFYEQYF.